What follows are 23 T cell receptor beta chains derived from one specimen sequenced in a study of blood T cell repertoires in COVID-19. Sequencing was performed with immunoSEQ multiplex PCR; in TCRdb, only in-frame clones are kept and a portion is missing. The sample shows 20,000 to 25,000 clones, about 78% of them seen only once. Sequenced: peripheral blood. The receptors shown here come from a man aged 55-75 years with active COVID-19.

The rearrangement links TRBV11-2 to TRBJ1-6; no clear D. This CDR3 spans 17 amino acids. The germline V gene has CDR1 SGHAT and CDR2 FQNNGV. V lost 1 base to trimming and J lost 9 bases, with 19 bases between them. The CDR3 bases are TGTGCCAGCAGCTTAGCCCCTGGTGGCGGTGTGAGTTCACCCCTCCACTTT. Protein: CASSLAPGGGVSSPLHF.

The CDR3 is CASSAGLAVVEQFF. The CDR3 DNA sequence: TGTGCCAGCAGCGCGGGACTAGCGGTCGTAGAGCAGTTCTTC. The chain couples TRBV9 to TRBJ2-1; TRBD2 matches at 11 bases. The J segment lost 10 bases and the V segment lost 3 bases, leaving 6 bases of the junction unmatched. Germline assignment: CDR1 SGDLS and CDR2 YYNGEE. The CDR3 length is 14 residues.

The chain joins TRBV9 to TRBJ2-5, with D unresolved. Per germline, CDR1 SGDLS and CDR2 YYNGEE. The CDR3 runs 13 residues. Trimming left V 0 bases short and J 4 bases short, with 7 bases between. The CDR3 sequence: CASSVDEVETQYF. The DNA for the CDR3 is TGTGCCAGCAGCGTAGATGAGGTAGAGACCCAGTACTTC.

The DNA of the CDR3 is TGTGCCACCAGTGATTCCCCCCAACTGACAGGGGGTTACACAGATACGCAGTATTTT. The encoded protein is CATSDSPQLTGGYTDTQYF. The chain employs TRBV24-1 and TRBJ2-3; TRBD1 matches 9 bases. Germline CDR1 is KGHDR and CDR2 is SFDVKD. The CDR3 is made up of 19 amino acids. V lost 2 bases, J lost 2 bases, and 13 bases stayed unmatched.

CDR3 amino acids: CASSPFGAYNEQFF. For the CDR3, the DNA is TGTGCCAGCTCACCATTCGGAGCCTACAATGAGCAGTTCTTC. The chain is built from TRBV18 and TRBJ2-1; D is unresolved. Per germline, CDR1 KGHSH and CDR2 LQKENI. The CDR3 loop spans 14 amino acids. The ends were cut back, 2 bases at V and 2 bases at J, with 7 bases in the middle.

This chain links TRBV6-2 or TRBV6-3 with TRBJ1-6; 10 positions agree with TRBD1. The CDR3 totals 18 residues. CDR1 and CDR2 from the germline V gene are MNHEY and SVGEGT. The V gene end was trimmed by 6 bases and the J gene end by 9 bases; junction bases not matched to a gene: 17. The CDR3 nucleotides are TGTGCCAGCAGCCCCGGCCGGGACAGGGGACCGTCCCGTTCACCCCTCCACTTT. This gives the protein CASSPGRDRGPSRSPLHF.

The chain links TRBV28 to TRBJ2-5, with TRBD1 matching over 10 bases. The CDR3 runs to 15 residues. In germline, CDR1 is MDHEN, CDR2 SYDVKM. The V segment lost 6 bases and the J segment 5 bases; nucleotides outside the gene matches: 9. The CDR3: CASSLGQGGFETQYF. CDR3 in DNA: TGTGCCAGCAGCCTCGGACAGGGGGGTTTCGAGACCCAGTACTTC.

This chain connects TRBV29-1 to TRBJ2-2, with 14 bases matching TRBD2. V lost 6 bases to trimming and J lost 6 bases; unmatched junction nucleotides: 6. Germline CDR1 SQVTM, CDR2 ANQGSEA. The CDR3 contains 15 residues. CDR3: CSVGLAGAVPGELFF. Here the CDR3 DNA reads TGCAGCGTGGGACTAGCGGGAGCTGTTCCCGGGGAGCTGTTTTTT.

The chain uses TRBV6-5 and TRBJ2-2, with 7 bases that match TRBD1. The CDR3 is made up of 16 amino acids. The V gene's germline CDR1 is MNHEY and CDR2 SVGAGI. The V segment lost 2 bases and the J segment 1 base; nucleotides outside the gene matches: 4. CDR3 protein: CASSYRGPRNTGELFF. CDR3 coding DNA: TGTGCCAGCAGTTACAGGGGGCCAAGGAACACCGGGGAGCTGTTTTTT.

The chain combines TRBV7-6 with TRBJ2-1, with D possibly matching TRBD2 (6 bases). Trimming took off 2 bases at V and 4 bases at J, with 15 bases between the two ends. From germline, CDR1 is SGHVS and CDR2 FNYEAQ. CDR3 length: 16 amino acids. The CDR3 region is CASSLMGGDAYNEQFF. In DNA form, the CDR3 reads TGTGCCAGCAGCTTAATGGGCGGGGATGCTTACAATGAGCAGTTCTTC.

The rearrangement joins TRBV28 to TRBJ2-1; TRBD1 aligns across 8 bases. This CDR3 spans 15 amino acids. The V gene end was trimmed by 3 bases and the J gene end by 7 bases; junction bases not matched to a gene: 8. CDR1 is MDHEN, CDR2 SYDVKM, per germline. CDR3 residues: CASSFGQGRYNEQFF. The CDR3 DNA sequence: TGTGCCAGCAGTTTTGGACAGGGTCGATATAATGAGCAGTTCTTC.

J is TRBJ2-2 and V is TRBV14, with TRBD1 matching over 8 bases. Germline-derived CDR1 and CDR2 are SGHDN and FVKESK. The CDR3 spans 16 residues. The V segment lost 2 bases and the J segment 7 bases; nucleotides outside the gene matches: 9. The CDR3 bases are TGTGCCAGCAGCCAATTCCTCAGGACAGGGAACGGGGAGCTGTTTTTT. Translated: CASSQFLRTGNGELFF.

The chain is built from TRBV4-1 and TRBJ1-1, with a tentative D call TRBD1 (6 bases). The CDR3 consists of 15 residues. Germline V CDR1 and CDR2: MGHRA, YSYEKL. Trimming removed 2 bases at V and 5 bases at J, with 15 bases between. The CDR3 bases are TGCGCCAGCAGCCAACGGGACACCGGGGGGACTGAAGCTTTCTTT. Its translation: CASSQRDTGGTEAFF.

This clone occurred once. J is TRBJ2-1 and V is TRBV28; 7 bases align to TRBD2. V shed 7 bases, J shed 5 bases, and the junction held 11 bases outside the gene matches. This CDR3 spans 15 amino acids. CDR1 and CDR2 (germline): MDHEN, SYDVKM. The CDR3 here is CASIQMGGRDNEQFF. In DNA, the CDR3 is TGTGCCAGCATCCAAATGGGAGGGAGGGACAATGAGCAGTTCTTC.

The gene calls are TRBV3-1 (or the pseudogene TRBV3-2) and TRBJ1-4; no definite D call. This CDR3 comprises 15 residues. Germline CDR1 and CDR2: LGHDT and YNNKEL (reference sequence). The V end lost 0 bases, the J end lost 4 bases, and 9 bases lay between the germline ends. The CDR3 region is CASSQDPQVNEKLFF. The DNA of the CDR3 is TGTGCCAGCAGCCAAGATCCCCAGGTTAATGAAAAACTGTTTTTT.

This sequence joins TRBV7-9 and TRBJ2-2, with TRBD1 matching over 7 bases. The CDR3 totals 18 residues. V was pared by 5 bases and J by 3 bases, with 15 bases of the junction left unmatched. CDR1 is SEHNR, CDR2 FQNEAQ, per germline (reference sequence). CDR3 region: CASSPPGWDRLDTGELFF. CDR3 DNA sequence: TGTGCCAGCAGCCCCCCCGGGTGGGACAGATTGGACACCGGGGAGCTGTTTTTT.

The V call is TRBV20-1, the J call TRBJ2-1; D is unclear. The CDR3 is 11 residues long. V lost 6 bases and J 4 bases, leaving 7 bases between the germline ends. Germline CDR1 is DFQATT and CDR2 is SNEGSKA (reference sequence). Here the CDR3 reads CSADTYNEQFF. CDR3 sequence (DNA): TGCAGTGCAGATACATACAATGAGCAGTTCTTC.

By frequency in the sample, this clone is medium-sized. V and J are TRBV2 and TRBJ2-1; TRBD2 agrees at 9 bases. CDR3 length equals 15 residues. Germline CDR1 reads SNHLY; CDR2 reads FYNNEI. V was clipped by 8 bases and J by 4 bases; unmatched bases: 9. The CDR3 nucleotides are TGTGCCAGCCAAGTTCCTAGCGGGGCGTACAATGAGCAGTTCTTC. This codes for CASQVPSGAYNEQFF. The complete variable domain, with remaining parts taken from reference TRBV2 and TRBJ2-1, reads EPEVTQTPSHQVTQMGQEVILRCVPISNHLYFYWYRQILGQKVEFLVSFYNNEISEKSEIFDDQFSVERPDGSNFTLKIRSTKLEDSAMYFCASQVPSGAYNEQFFGPGTRLTVL.

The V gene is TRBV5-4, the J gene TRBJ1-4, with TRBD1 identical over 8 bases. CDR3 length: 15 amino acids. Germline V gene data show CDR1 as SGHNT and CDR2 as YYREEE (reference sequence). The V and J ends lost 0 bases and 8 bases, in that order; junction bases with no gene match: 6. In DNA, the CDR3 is TGTGCCAGCAGCTTGGAAGGGACAGGCAGCGAAAAACTGTTTTTT. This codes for CASSLEGTGSEKLFF.

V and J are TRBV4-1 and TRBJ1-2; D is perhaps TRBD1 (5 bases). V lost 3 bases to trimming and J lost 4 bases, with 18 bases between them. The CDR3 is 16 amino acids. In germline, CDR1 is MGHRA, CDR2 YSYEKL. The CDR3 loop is CASSHVDTRVSYGYTF. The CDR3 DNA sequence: TGCGCCAGCAGCCATGTGGACACGAGAGTCTCCTATGGCTACACCTTC.

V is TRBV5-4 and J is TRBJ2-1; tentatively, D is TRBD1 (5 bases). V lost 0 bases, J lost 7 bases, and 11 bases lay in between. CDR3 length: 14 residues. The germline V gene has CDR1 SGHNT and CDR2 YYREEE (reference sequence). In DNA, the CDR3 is TGTGCCAGCAGCTTGGATTCAGGGATGAATGAGCAGTTCTTC. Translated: CASSLDSGMNEQFF.

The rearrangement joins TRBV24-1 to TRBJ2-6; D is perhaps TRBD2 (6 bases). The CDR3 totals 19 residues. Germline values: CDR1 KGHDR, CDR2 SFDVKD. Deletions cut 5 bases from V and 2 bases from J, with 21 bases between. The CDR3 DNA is TGTGCCACCAGTGGTGACCGGACACCCTGGAGGGCTGGGGCCAACGTCCTGACTTTC. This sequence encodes CATSGDRTPWRAGANVLTF.

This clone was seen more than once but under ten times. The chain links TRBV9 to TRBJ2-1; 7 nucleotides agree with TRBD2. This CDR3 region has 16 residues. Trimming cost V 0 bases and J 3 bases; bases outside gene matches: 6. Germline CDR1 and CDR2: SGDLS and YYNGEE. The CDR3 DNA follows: TGTGCCAGCAGCGTAGCTGGCCAGCGGGGCTACAATGAGCAGTTCTTC. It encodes CASSVAGQRGYNEQFF. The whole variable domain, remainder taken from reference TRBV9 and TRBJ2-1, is DSGVTQTPKHLITATGQRVTLRCSPRSGDLSVYWYQQSLDQGLQFLIQYYNGEERAKGNILERFSAQQFPDLHSELNLSSLELGDSALYFCASSVAGQRGYNEQFFGPGTRLTVL.